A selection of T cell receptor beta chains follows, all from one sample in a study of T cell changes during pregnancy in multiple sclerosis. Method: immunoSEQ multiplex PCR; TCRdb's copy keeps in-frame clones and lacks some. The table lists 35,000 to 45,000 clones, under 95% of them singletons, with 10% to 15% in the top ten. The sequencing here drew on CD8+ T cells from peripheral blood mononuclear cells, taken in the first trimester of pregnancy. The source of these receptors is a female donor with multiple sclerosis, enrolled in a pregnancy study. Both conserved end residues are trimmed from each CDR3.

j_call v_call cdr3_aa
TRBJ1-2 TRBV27 ASSLTGAYYGYT
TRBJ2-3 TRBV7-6 ASSSTGTEAKGDTQY
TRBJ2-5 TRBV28 ASSLGDRGQETQY
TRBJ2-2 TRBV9 ASSGGATYSPGELF
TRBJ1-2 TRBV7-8 ASARQGNYGYT
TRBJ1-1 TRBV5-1 ASSSGTGGDTEAF
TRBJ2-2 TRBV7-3 ASRQEDRADSGELF
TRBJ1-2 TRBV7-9 ASSPRDRGRTDYGYT
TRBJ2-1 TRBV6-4 ASSDSDSGYNEQF
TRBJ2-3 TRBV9 ASSVSPAVTDTQY
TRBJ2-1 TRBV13 ASSLRAGESDNEQF
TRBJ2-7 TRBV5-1 ASSFSGGADEQY
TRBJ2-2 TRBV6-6 ASSYSASVNTGELF
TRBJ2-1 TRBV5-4 ASSLRGTGLENEQF
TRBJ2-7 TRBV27 ASSAGTGYEQY
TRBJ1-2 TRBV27 ASTRVGSYDGYT
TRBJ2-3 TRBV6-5 ASSHTDSSTDTQY
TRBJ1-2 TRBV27 ASREQGSVYGYT
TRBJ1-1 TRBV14 ASSLIQQGINGAF
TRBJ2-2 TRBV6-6 ASSYSVEAGELF
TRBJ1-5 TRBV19 ASSLTPDRVNQPQH
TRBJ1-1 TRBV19 ASGQGHTEAF
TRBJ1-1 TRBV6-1 ASSEGPGNTEAF
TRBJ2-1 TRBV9 ASSRTSGGPYNEQF